These T cell receptor beta chains were read from a single sample in a study of PD-1 blockade in mismatch repair-deficient tumors. Generated by immunoSEQ multiplex PCR, the TCRdb table keeps only in-frame clones and is missing some. The sample contains approximately 60,000 clones, more than 70% of which appear only once. Sequenced here: peripheral blood, sampled 52 weeks after starting pembrolizumab. Every receptor here comes from an adult with mismatch repair-deficient cancer. Each CDR3 is given with its conserved first and last residue. D genes are given only for firm matches. Rows may omit the clone size; those that give it use once, few, many or a size class.

size: NA; J: TRBJ2-5; V: TRBV7-2; length: 15; D: NA; CDR3: CASSLFNLPKETQYF; DNA: TGTGCCAGCAGCTTGTTTAATCTGCCGAAAGAGACCCAGTACTTC
size: NA; J: TRBJ2-2; V: TRBV6-5; length: 16; D: NA; CDR3: CASSLAGTPNTGELFF; DNA: TGTGCCAGCAGTTTAGCCGGGACACCTAACACCGGGGAGCTGTTTTTT
size: NA; J: TRBJ2-2; V: TRBV7-9; length: 15; D: NA; CDR3: CASSVERAVTGELFF; DNA: TGTGCCAGCAGCGTAGAGCGAGCCGTTACCGGGGAGCTGTTTTTT
size: NA; J: TRBJ2-3; V: TRBV4-2; length: 14; D: NA; CDR3: CASSQEKSTDTQYF; DNA: TGTGCCAGCAGCCAAGAAAAATCCACAGATACGCAGTATTTT
size: NA; J: TRBJ1-1; V: TRBV9; length: 15; D: TRBD1; CDR3: CASSNQQGLNTEAFF; DNA: TGTGCCAGCAGTAACCAACAGGGGTTGAACACTGAAGCTTTCTTT
size: NA; J: TRBJ2-1; V: TRBV29-1; length: 12; D: NA; CDR3: CSVEVSYNEQFF; DNA: TGCAGCGTTGAGGTGTCCTACAATGAGCAGTTCTTC
size: NA; J: TRBJ1-2; V: TRBV28; length: 17; D: TRBD1; CDR3: CASSSRQDRDRNYGYTF; DNA: TGTGCCAGCAGTTCCCGGCAAGACAGGGACCGTAACTATGGCTACACCTTC
size: NA; J: TRBJ1-5; V: TRBV5-4; length: 18; D: NA; CDR3: CASSSTLVPGRGNQPQHF; DNA: TGTGCCAGCAGCTCGACGTTGGTGCCAGGGAGAGGCAATCAGCCCCAGCATTTT
size: NA; J: TRBJ2-1; V: TRBV5-4; length: 16; D: TRBD2; CDR3: CASSQEAGASYNEQFF; DNA: TGTGCCAGCAGCCAAGAGGCGGGAGCTTCCTACAATGAGCAGTTCTTC
size: NA; J: TRBJ2-5; V: TRBV4-1; length: 16; D: TRBD1; CDR3: CASSPRQRQGSETQYF; DNA: TGCGCCAGCAGCCCCCGCCAAAGACAGGGGTCAGAGACCCAGTACTTC
size: few; J: TRBJ1-2; V: TRBV19; length: 13; D: NA; CDR3: CASSPFGIDGYTF; DNA: TGTGCCAGTAGCCCCTTCGGTATAGATGGCTACACCTTC
size: once; J: TRBJ2-7; V: TRBV10-3; length: 14; D: NA; CDR3: CAISVQGEGYEQYF; DNA: TGTGCCATCAGTGTACAGGGGGAGGGGTACGAGCAGTACTTC
size: NA; J: TRBJ2-2; V: TRBV15; length: 15; D: TRBD2; CDR3: CATSSARLAGGELFF; DNA: TGTGCCACCAGCAGCGCCAGACTAGCCGGCGGGGAGCTGTTTTTT
size: NA; J: TRBJ2-1; V: TRBV7-2; length: 15; D: TRBD2; CDR3: CASSFGGSPYNEQFF; DNA: TGTGCCAGCAGCTTCGGCGGGAGCCCTTACAATGAGCAGTTCTTC
size: NA; J: TRBJ1-5; V: TRBV27; length: 13; D: NA; CDR3: CASRTGLGGSQHF; DNA: TGTGCCAGCAGGACGGGGCTCGGGGGATCACAGCATTTT
size: NA; J: TRBJ2-1; V: TRBV4-3; length: 17; D: TRBD1; CDR3: CASSQGPLGTAYNEQFF; DNA: TGCGCCAGCAGCCAAGGCCCACTGGGGACAGCCTACAATGAGCAGTTCTTC
size: NA; J: TRBJ2-2; V: TRBV9; length: 17; D: TRBD2; CDR3: CASSLPRTSGNTGELFF; DNA: TGTGCCAGCAGCCTCCCCAGGACTAGCGGGAACACCGGGGAGCTGTTTTTT
size: NA; J: TRBJ2-1; V: TRBV15; length: 15; D: NA; CDR3: CATSTGQRRYNEQFF; DNA: TGTGCCACCAGCACTGGCCAGCGGCGCTACAATGAGCAGTTCTTC
size: once; J: TRBJ2-1; V: TRBV15; length: 15; D: TRBD2; CDR3: CATRPLAGRFNEQFF; DNA: TGTGCCACCAGGCCGCTAGCGGGAAGGTTCAATGAGCAGTTCTTC
size: NA; J: TRBJ2-3; V: TRBV7-9; length: 16; D: TRBD2; CDR3: CASSPGSGRALDTQYF; DNA: TGTGCCAGCAGCCCCGGGTCCGGGAGGGCCCTCGATACGCAGTATTTT
size: NA; J: TRBJ2-2; V: TRBV2; length: 15; D: NA; CDR3: CASTEGNRKTGELFF; DNA: TGTGCCAGCACCGAGGGTAATAGGAAGACCGGGGAGCTGTTTTTT
size: NA; J: TRBJ1-2; V: TRBV27; length: 17; D: NA; CDR3: CASSLIGRELAVGGYTF; DNA: TGTGCCAGCAGTTTAATCGGCAGGGAACTGGCGGTCGGAGGCTACACCTTC
size: NA; J: TRBJ2-3; V: TRBV28; length: 16; D: NA; CDR3: CASSPRMVGGRDTQYF; DNA: TGTGCCAGCAGTCCCCGTATGGTCGGGGGTAGAGATACGCAGTATTTT
size: NA; J: TRBJ2-3; V: TRBV7-8; length: 16; D: NA; CDR3: CASSLDRGMSTDTQYF; DNA: TGTGCCAGCAGCTTAGATCGGGGCATGAGCACAGATACGCAGTATTTT
size: NA; J: TRBJ2-7; V: TRBV5-1; length: 16; D: NA; CDR3: CASSLGNERRSNEQYF; DNA: TGCGCCAGCAGCTTGGGAAACGAACGAAGGAGCAACGAGCAGTACTTC
size: NA; J: TRBJ2-3; V: TRBV30; length: 15; D: NA; CDR3: CAWLQPWEITDTQYF; DNA: TGTGCCTGGCTCCAGCCCTGGGAGATAACAGATACGCAGTATTTT
size: NA; J: TRBJ2-7; V: TRBV7-2; length: 15; D: TRBD2; CDR3: CASSSGLAAPDEQYF; DNA: TGTGCCAGCAGCTCAGGACTAGCGGCTCCTGACGAGCAGTACTTC